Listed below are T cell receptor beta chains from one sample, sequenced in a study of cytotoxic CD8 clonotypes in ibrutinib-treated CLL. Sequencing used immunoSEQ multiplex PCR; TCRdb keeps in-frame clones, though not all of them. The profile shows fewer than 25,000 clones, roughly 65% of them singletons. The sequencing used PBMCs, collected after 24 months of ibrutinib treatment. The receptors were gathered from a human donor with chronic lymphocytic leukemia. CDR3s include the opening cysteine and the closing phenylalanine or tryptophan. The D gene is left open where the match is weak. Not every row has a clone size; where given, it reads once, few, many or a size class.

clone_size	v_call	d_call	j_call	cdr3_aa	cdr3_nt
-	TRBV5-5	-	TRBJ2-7	CASSLATQSYEQYF	TGTGCCAGCAGCTTGGCTACCCAATCCTACGAGCAGTACTTC
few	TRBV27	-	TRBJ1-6	CASSLWRNSPLHF	TGTGCCAGCAGTTTATGGCGGAATTCACCCCTCCACTTT
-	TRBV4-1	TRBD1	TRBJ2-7	CASSPILGQGPAYEQYF	TGCGCCAGCAGCCCTATCCTTGGACAGGGGCCTGCCTACGAGCAGTACTTC
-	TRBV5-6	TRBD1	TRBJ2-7	CASSPGTGDREQYF	TGTGCCAGCAGCCCCGGGACAGGGGATCGCGAGCAGTACTTC
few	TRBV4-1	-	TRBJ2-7	CASSQDFASYEQYF	TGCGCCAGCAGCCAAGATTTTGCCTCCTACGAGCAGTACTTC
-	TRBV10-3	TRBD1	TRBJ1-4	CAIRDGTGNEKLFF	TGTGCCATCAGAGACGGGACAGGGAATGAAAAACTGTTTTTT
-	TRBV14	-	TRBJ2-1	CASSQDMGGHYNEQFF	TGTGCCAGCAGCCAAGATATGGGAGGTCACTACAATGAGCAGTTCTTC
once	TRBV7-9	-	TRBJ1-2	CASSLIHWVITHYGYTF	TGTGCCAGCAGCTTAATCCACTGGGTAATCACGCACTATGGCTACACCTTC
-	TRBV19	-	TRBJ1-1	CASIKGNTEAFF	TGTGCCAGTATTAAAGGGAACACTGAAGCTTTCTTT
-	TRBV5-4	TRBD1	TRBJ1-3	CASSAGGQGASGNTIYF	TGTGCCAGCAGCGCAGGGGGACAGGGGGCATCTGGAAACACCATATATTTT
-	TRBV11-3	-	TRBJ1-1	CASSHAGDTEAFF	TGTGCCAGCTCCCATGCGGGGGACACTGAAGCTTTCTTT
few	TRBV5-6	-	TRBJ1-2	CASRAGDYGYTF	TGTGCCAGCAGAGCAGGGGACTATGGCTACACCTTC
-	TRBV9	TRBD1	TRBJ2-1	CASSVRGDRRDNEQFF	TGTGCCAGCAGCGTAAGGGGGGACAGGAGGGACAACGAGCAGTTCTTC
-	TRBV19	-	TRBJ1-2	CASSIRGANYGYTF	TGTGCCAGTAGTATTAGAGGAGCTAACTATGGCTACACCTTC
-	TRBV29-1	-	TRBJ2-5	CSVEDRQQETQYF	TGCAGCGTTGAAGATCGCCAGCAAGAGACCCAGTACTTC
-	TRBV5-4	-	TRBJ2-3	CASSPGGSGYTDTQYF	TGTGCCAGCAGCCCTGGTGGCAGCGGCTACACAGATACGCAGTATTTT
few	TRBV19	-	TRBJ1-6	CASRTSGYNSPLHF	TGTGCCAGTAGAACCAGTGGTTATAATTCACCCCTCCACTTT
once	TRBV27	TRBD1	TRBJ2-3	CASSSTGGSNTQYF	TGTGCCAGCAGTTCAACAGGGGGCTCAAATACGCAGTATTTT
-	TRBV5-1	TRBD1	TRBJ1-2	CASSLGQGADGYTF	TGCGCCAGCAGCTTAGGGCAGGGGGCGGATGGCTACACCTTC
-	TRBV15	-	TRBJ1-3	CATSRDPGDGGNTIYF	TGTGCCACCAGCAGAGATCCCGGGGACGGAGGAAACACCATATATTTT
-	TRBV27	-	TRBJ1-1	CASSLLAGDEAFF	TGTGCCAGCAGTTTGTTGGCAGGGGATGAAGCTTTCTTT
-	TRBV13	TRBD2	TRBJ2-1	CASSLELGLAGGYNEQFF	TGTGCCAGCAGCTTAGAATTGGGTCTAGCGGGGGGGTACAATGAGCAGTTCTTC